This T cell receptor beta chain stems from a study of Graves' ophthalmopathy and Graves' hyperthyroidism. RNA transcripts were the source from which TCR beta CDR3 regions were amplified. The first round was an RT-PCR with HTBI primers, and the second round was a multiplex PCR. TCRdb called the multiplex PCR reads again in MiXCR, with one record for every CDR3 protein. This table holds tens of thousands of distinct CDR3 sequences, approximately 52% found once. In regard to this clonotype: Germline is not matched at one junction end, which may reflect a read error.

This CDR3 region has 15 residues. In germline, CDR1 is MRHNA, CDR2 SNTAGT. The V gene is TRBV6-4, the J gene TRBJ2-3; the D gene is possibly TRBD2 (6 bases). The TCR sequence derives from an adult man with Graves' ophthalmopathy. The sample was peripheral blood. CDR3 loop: CVSSDGTGGTDTQYF. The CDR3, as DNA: TGTGTCAGCAGTGACGGGACGGGGGGCACAGATACGCAGTATTTT.